This passage covers 6 T cell receptor beta chains from one sample sequenced in a study of glioma-infiltrating T cells after dendritic cell vaccination. Assay: immunoSEQ multiplex PCR; the TCRdb copy retains only in-frame clones and omits some. The sample contains roughly 100,000 clones, around 85% of which appear only once. The sample consisted of blood, taken before dendritic cell vaccination. These receptors were collected from a human donor with glioblastoma.

The chain combines TRBV7-2 with TRBJ1-2; perhaps TRBD1 as D (6 bases). This CDR3 is built from 15 residues. The V end lost 4 bases, the J end lost 1 base, and 13 bases lay between the germline ends. Germline V gene sequence: CDR1 SGHTA, CDR2 FQGNSA. The CDR3 region has the DNA TGTGCCAGCAGCTACCCCGGGGGGCATAACTATGGCTACACCTTC. Amino acids: CASSYPGGHNYGYTF.

The V call is TRBV30, the J call TRBJ2-2, with TRBD2 identical over 10 bases. J gave up 5 bases and V 3 bases, and 3 bases lay outside the gene matches. The V gene's germline CDR1 is GTSNPN and CDR2 SVGIG (reference sequence). This CDR3 contains 14 residues. The CDR3 protein is CAWRAGGGTGELFF. The CDR3 nucleotides read TGTGCCTGGAGAGCGGGAGGGGGGACCGGGGAGCTGTTTTTT.

The chain uses TRBV10-1 and TRBJ1-2, with D perhaps matching TRBD1 (6 bases). Trimming shortened V by 8 bases and J by 1 base, and 11 bases separated the two germline ends. This CDR3 comprises 13 residues. The germline V gene encodes CDR1 WNHNN and CDR2 SYGVQD (reference sequence). The CDR3 sequence: CASQPGHNYGYTF. CDR3 bases: TGCGCCAGCCAACCGGGACATAACTATGGCTACACCTTC.

This chain connects TRBV5-6 to TRBJ1-1; a weak D match, TRBD1 (5 bases). V lost 3 bases, J lost 10 bases, and 16 bases lay in between. The CDR3 totals 13 residues. In germline, CDR1 is SGHDT, CDR2 YYEEEE. The CDR3 DNA is TGTGCCAGCAGCTCAATAGGGGTGCCCGGAGCTTTCTTT. Its protein product is CASSSIGVPGAFF.

This rearrangement joins TRBV30 to TRBJ1-5, with D uncertain. The CDR3 sequence is 14 residues long. In germline, CDR1 is GTSNPN, CDR2 SVGIG (reference sequence). Trimming stripped 3 bases from V and 4 bases from J, with 13 bases between. The CDR3 reads CAWSEREGNQPQHF. For the CDR3, the DNA is TGTGCCTGGAGCGAACGGGAGGGAAATCAGCCCCAGCATTTT.

The chain links TRBV13 to TRBJ2-1; D perhaps matches TRBD2 (5 bases). Germline CDR1 is PRHDT and CDR2 is FYEKMQ (reference sequence). This CDR3 has 16 amino acids. Deletions cut 8 bases from V and 2 bases from J, with 19 bases between. CDR3 protein: CASPPTRGGPYNEQFF. Here the CDR3 DNA reads TGTGCCAGCCCCCCAACCCGGGGTGGTCCCTACAATGAGCAGTTCTTC.